This TCR beta chain is drawn from a study of T cells in Graves' hyperthyroidism and ophthalmopathy. The source material, RNA transcripts, was used to amplify TCR beta CDR3 regions. Researchers ran a first-round RT-PCR on the TCR CDR3 using the HTBI primer set. TCRdb recomputed calls from the multiplex PCR reads with MiXCR, one row per CDR3 protein. The sample consists of approximately 610,000 distinct CDR3 sequences, 16% of them appearing once. Germline V gene data show CDR1 as SGHKS and CDR2 as YYEKEE (reference sequence). Losses at the gene ends were 3 bases for V and 3 bases for J; bases not matched to a gene: 5. The CDR3 is 14 residues long.

This sequence was found in a woman younger than 35 with Graves' hyperthyroidism. The chain links TRBV5-5 to TRBJ1-1, with TRBD1 matching over 7 bases. The sequenced sample consisted of blood. CDR3 coding DNA: TGTGCCAGCAGCTCGACAGGGAGGGACACTGAAGCTTTCTTT. Its protein is CASSSTGRDTEAFF.